The entry below gives a single T cell receptor (beta chain) sequence along with its context. What it binds is unknown. CDR3 length: 13 amino acids. Trimming removed 6 bases at V and 3 bases at J, with 11 bases between. Germline assignment: CDR1 SGHRS and CDR2 YFSETQ. These data come from a study of T cell responses to AZD1222 COVID-19 vaccine. Points from the study as a whole: Nearly half of spike-specific TCRs reportedly go after variant regions that carry no mutations. Baseline testing showed seropositivity in only a handful of AZD1222 recipients. Repertoire sampling occurred only after the peak T cell response.

Libraries were prepared by immunoSEQ multiplex PCR; TCRdb keeps only in-frame clonotypes and omits some of them. The profile shows 150,000 to 200,000 clones, approximately 90% of them singletons. The chain employs TRBV5-1 and TRBJ2-3, with D perhaps TRBD1 (5 bases). The sequencing here drew on peripheral blood, taken 28 days after the second dose of the MenACWY control vaccine. The source of this sequence is an adult who received the MenACWY meningococcal vaccine as a control. The CDR3 coding sequence is TGCGCCAGCACCCCTGGGGCTACAGATACGCAGTATTTT. Its translation is CASTPGATDTQYF. The full variable domain, with the rest looked up from reference TRBV5-1 and TRBJ2-3, is KAGVTQTPRYLIKTRGQQVTLSCSPISGHRSVSWYQQTPGQGLQFLFEYFSETQRNKGNFPGRFSGRQFSNSRSEMNVSTLELGDSALYLCASTPGATDTQYFGPGTRLTVL.